A single sample is the source of the 32 T cell receptor beta chains below, sequenced in a study of early T cells in non-severe SARS-CoV-2 infection. From the 5' RACE reads, TCRdb called clonotypes with MiXCR, one entry per CDR3 protein. The sample lists roughly 80,000 distinct CDR3 sequences; around an eighth were seen once. The sample taken for sequencing was whole blood. Receptors were obtained from an adult who was a healthcare worker with PCR-confirmed SARS-CoV-2 infection or an uninfected control (not recorded which).

This clonotype was counted a few times. V is TRBV20-1 and J is TRBJ1-5, with a tentative D call TRBD1 (5 bases). Germline assignment: CDR1 DFQATT and CDR2 SNEGSKA (reference sequence). Trimming removed 3 bases at V and 4 bases at J, with 10 bases between. This CDR3 comprises 13 residues. This CDR3 is CSASGGYNQPQHF. CDR3 DNA sequence: TGCAGTGCTAGCGGGGGGTATAATCAGCCCCAGCATTTT.

This rearrangement joins TRBV29-1 to TRBJ2-3; perhaps TRBD1 as D (6 bases). CDR1 and CDR2 (germline): SQVTM, ANQGSEA. This CDR3 is 15 amino acids long. V lost 1 base to trimming and J lost 0 bases, with 11 bases between them. The CDR3 region is CSVEGGQLSTDTQYF. DNA for the CDR3: TGCAGCGTTGAAGGGGGGCAATTAAGCACAGATACGCAGTATTTT.

This clonotype was seen ten or more times. The chain joins TRBV20-1 to TRBJ2-3; tentative D call: TRBD1 (6 bases). The CDR3 extends over 16 amino acids. CDR1 and CDR2 (germline): DFQATT, SNEGSKA (reference sequence). Trimming took 0 bases from V and 3 from J, leaving 16 bases between them. CDR3: CSARDAIKGETDTQYF. CDR3 coding DNA: TGCAGTGCTAGAGACGCTATTAAGGGGGAGACAGATACGCAGTATTTT.

This clonotype occurred many times. The chain joins TRBV20-1 to TRBJ2-1; tentatively, D is TRBD2 (5 bases). V gave up 5 bases and J gave up 6 bases, with 20 bases separating them. The CDR3 covers 15 residues. Germline-derived CDR1 and CDR2 are DFQATT and SNEGSKA (reference sequence). The DNA for the CDR3 is TGCAGTGCTCGCCGGGCCTTGAGGGTGTCCAATGAGCAGTTCTTC. Translation: CSARRALRVSNEQFF.

The CDR3 spells CASSQDFRANNEQFF. The CDR3 DNA sequence: TGCGCCAGCAGCCAAGATTTCCGGGCTAACAATGAGCAGTTCTTC. V and J are TRBV4-1 and TRBJ2-1; no firm D call. The germline V and J ends were trimmed by 0 bases and 5 bases, with 11 bases remaining between them. Germline V gene data show CDR1 as MGHRA and CDR2 as YSYEKL. This CDR3 has 15 residues.

As regards this clonotype: A much larger clone is a single base away; this may be a read error. This chain links TRBV5-1 with TRBJ2-3; no clear D gene. Germline V gene lookup returns CDR1 SGHRS and CDR2 YFSETQ. The CDR3 is 14 amino acids. Trimming stripped 1 base from V and 2 bases from J, with 8 bases between. CDR3 in amino acids: CASSLTIDTDTQYF. CDR3 in DNA: TGCGCCAGCAGCTTGACGATAGACACAGATACGCAGTATTTT.

This clonotype was seen a single time. The V call is TRBV20-1, the J call TRBJ1-2, with D maybe TRBD1 (5 bases). CDR1 is DFQATT and CDR2 is SNEGSKA in the germline V gene (reference sequence). V was clipped by 3 bases and J by 8 bases, with 19 bases between them. The CDR3 is made up of 14 amino acids. CDR3: CSASTGTLTPGYTF. CDR3 DNA: TGCAGTGCTAGCACGGGGACCCTCACCCCCGGCTACACCTTC.

The rearrangement links TRBV5-4 to TRBJ2-1, with TRBD2 matching 10 bases. Looked up from germline, CDR1 is SGHNT and CDR2 is YYREEE (reference sequence). V lost 3 bases, J lost 8 bases, and 11 bases stayed unmatched. This CDR3 spans 16 amino acids. The CDR3 is CASSSTAGGPSHEQFF. DNA for the CDR3: TGTGCCAGCAGCTCTACAGCGGGAGGGCCTTCGCATGAGCAGTTCTTC.

Points on this clonotype: The junction departs from the called germline gene at one end, perhaps through a read error. The chain combines TRBV5-1 with TRBJ2-7; 7 nucleotides agree with TRBD1. The germline CDR1 and CDR2 sequences are SGHRS and YFSETQ. The CDR3 length is 15 residues. CDR3: CASSLGTDPLYQQYF. Here the CDR3 DNA reads TGCGCCAGCAGCCTTGGGACAGACCCCCTCTACCAGCAGTACTTC.

This clonotype was picked up a small number of times. CDR3 DNA sequence: TGCGCCAGCAGTGAGGGACCCGCTGGTTATGAGCAGTTCTTC. Residues: CASSEGPAGYEQFF. This chain uses TRBV10-1 with TRBJ2-1; D remains unclear. The V gene's germline CDR1 is WNHNN and CDR2 SYGVQD (reference sequence). CDR3 size: 14 residues. V gave up 2 bases and J gave up 8 bases, with 13 bases separating them.

This clonotype has just a few counts. The rearrangement links TRBV3-1 to TRBJ2-6; perhaps TRBD2 as D (5 bases). Germline V lookup: CDR1 LGHDT, CDR2 YNNKEL (reference sequence). With 1 base removed from V and 0 bases from J, the gap between germline ends came to 13 bases. The CDR3 consists of 18 residues. CDR3 residues: CASSQGNGKFSGANVLTF. Written as DNA, the CDR3 is TGTGCCAGCAGCCAAGGGAACGGGAAATTCTCTGGGGCCAACGTCCTGACTTTC.

This clonotype was recorded many times. This sequence joins TRBV11-2 and TRBJ1-1; TRBD1 might be the D (5 bases). Germline loops: CDR1 SGHAT, CDR2 FQNNGV. The germline V and J ends were trimmed by 6 bases and 0 bases, with 14 bases remaining between them. The CDR3 has 15 residues. The CDR3 protein is CASRSGDLMNTEAFF. The DNA for the CDR3 is TGTGCCAGCAGATCGGGGGACCTGATGAACACTGAAGCTTTCTTT.

V gene TRBV5-1 combines with J gene TRBJ2-3; D is uncertain. CDR1 and CDR2 (germline): SGHRS, YFSETQ. Deletions cut 3 bases from V and 0 bases from J, with 5 bases between. This CDR3 has 13 residues. CDR3 sequence reads: CASSWGSTDTQYF. CDR3 coding DNA: TGCGCCAGCAGCTGGGGTAGCACAGATACGCAGTATTTT.

This clonotype was seen many times. This rearrangement joins TRBV7-8 to TRBJ1-1; D is unresolved. This CDR3 spans 14 amino acids. Germline assignment: CDR1 SGHVS and CDR2 FQNEAQ. The V end was cut by 5 bases, the J end by 0 bases, with 10 bases between. The CDR3 coding sequence is TGTGCCAGCAGCCCGGAGCGTATGAACACTGAAGCTTTCTTT. Translation gives CASSPERMNTEAFF.

In its sample, this clonotype was seen many times. J is TRBJ2-5 and V is TRBV6-6; 9 bases are a match to TRBD2. The CDR3 loop spans 16 amino acids. Trimming removed 6 bases from V and 5 bases from J; junction bases left unmatched: 13. Germline V CDR1 and CDR2: MNHNY, SVGAGI (reference sequence). The CDR3 region is CASSPHAGGPEETQYF. The CDR3 DNA reads TGTGCCAGCAGCCCACATGCGGGGGGGCCGGAGGAGACCCAGTACTTC.

In its sample, this clonotype was seen a few times. The chain uses TRBV7-6 and TRBJ1-5; D call uncertain. This CDR3 region has 17 residues. The germline CDR1 and CDR2 sequences are SGHVS and FNYEAQ. Trimming took 4 bases from V and 2 from J, leaving 18 bases between them. The CDR3 nucleotides read TGTGCCAGCAGCTCGAAATCAGCGGGTAGTGGCAATCAGCCCCAGCATTTT. Protein: CASSSKSAGSGNQPQHF.

CDR3 residues: CSVDGRSGREQFF. The CDR3 nucleotides are TGCAGCGTTGATGGGAGGAGTGGACGCGAGCAGTTCTTC. The chain combines TRBV29-1 with TRBJ2-1; tentative D call: TRBD2 (6 bases). Trimming pared 3 bases from V and 10 bases from J, leaving 16 bases between. Germline CDR1 reads SQVTM; CDR2 reads ANQGSEA. The CDR3 length is 13 residues.

This clonotype was picked up a small number of times. The chain recombines TRBV20-1 with TRBJ1-5; TRBD1 might be the D (5 bases). Germline CDR1 is DFQATT and CDR2 is SNEGSKA (reference sequence). The CDR3 is 13 residues long. V was trimmed by 3 bases and J by 4 bases, leaving 10 bases between them. In nucleotides, the CDR3 is TGCAGTGCTAGGCAGGGCGGGAATCAGCCCCAGCATTTT. Translated: CSARQGGNQPQHF.

This clonotype was observed at least ten times. The V and J genes are TRBV3-1 and TRBJ2-1; 7 nucleotides line up with TRBD2. This CDR3 has 14 residues. Germline values: CDR1 LGHDT, CDR2 YNNKEL (reference sequence). Unmatched junction bases numbered 3, after V lost 1 base and J lost 6 bases. The CDR3 here is CASSQAAGVNEQFF. DNA for the CDR3: TGTGCCAGCAGCCAAGCGGCGGGGGTCAATGAGCAGTTCTTC.

V usage is TRBV28 and J usage is TRBJ2-3, with 9 nucleotides matching TRBD1. CDR1 and CDR2 (germline): MDHEN, SYDVKM. V shed 2 bases and J 6 bases; nucleotides not matched to a gene: 6. This CDR3 is 15 amino acids long. CDR3 DNA: TGTGCCAGCAGTTTAAGGGACAGGGTGGGCGATACGCAGTATTTT. Translation gives CASSLRDRVGDTQYF.

The gene calls are TRBV5-5 and TRBJ1-2; D not certain. V dropped 1 base and J dropped 4 bases, with 11 bases sitting between them. Per germline, CDR1 SGHKS and CDR2 YYEKEE (reference sequence). The CDR3 has 14 residues. The CDR3 bases are TGTGCCAGCAGCTTGTATCTGGGGTCCTATGGCTACACCTTC. As protein: CASSLYLGSYGYTF.

The chain uses TRBV6-1 and TRBJ1-1, with D possibly matching TRBD1 (5 bases). The V end lost 5 bases, the J end lost 10 bases, and 14 bases lay between the germline ends. This CDR3 contains 12 residues. Germline-derived CDR1 and CDR2 are MNHNS and SASEGT. The CDR3 DNA reads as TGTGCCAGCAGTTCCGGGACGTCCGGAGCTTTCTTT. Protein: CASSSGTSGAFF.

This clonotype was picked up a small number of times. This chain uses TRBV7-9 with TRBJ2-7; possible D gene TRBD2, 5 bases. V lost 4 bases and J 7 bases, leaving 14 bases between the germline ends. The CDR3 loop spans 13 amino acids. CDR1 and CDR2 from the germline V gene are SEHNR and FQNEAQ (reference sequence). The CDR3 here is CASSSYYGEEQYF. CDR3 in DNA: TGTGCCAGCAGCTCCTACTACGGGGAGGAGCAGTACTTC.

This clonotype was recorded many times. The chain joins TRBV7-9 to TRBJ2-7; D may correspond to TRBD1 or TRBD2 (5 bases each). CDR3 length: 14 residues. Trimming shortened V by 5 bases and J by 2 bases, and 13 bases separated the two germline ends. In germline, CDR1 is SEHNR, CDR2 FQNEAQ (reference sequence). The CDR3 DNA reads TGTGCCAGCAGCACTCATCTGGGGGCCTACGAGCAGTACTTC. Translated: CASSTHLGAYEQYF.

Only a few counts were recorded for this clonotype. The V call is TRBV6-2 or TRBV6-3, the J call TRBJ1-5, with TRBD1 identical over 9 bases. The CDR3 spans 15 residues. Per germline, CDR1 MNHEY and CDR2 SVGEGT. After removal of 3 bases from V and 7 bases from J, the junction contained 7 bases not matched to a gene. CDR3 sequence reads: CASSYRRDRDQPQHF. In DNA, the CDR3 is TGTGCCAGCAGTTATCGCCGGGACAGGGACCAGCCCCAGCATTTT.

In this sample, this clonotype turned up many times. This chain joins TRBV18 and TRBJ1-2; 7 nucleotides match TRBD1. The CDR3 contains 15 residues. The junction had 9 bases not matched to a gene; V was cut back by 3 bases and J by 5 bases. Germline V gives CDR1 KGHSH, CDR2 LQKENI. The CDR3: CASSPGQEGGYGYTF. The CDR3 bases are TGTGCCAGCTCACCCGGACAGGAAGGAGGGTATGGCTACACCTTC.

Many counts were recorded for this clonotype. The gene calls are TRBV5-1 and TRBJ2-5; D is uncertain. Per the germline V gene, CDR1 is SGHRS and CDR2 is YFSETQ. V was shortened by 2 bases and J by 5 bases, with 4 bases between the two germline ends. This CDR3 has 11 amino acids. This chain's CDR3 is CASSFRETQYF. The CDR3 DNA reads TGCGCCAGCAGCTTCCGGGAGACCCAGTACTTC.

The V and J genes are TRBV6-1 and TRBJ2-7, with unresolved D. The CDR3 spans 12 residues. Trimming removed 10 bases at V and 5 bases at J, with 15 bases between. From germline, CDR1 is MNHNS and CDR2 SASEGT. The CDR3 loop is CATRFGSNEQYF. CDR3 coding DNA: TGTGCCACAAGATTCGGGTCCAACGAGCAGTACTTC.

The V call is TRBV6-6, the J call TRBJ2-1; 15 nucleotides align to TRBD2. The V segment lost 2 bases and the J segment 5 bases; nucleotides outside the gene matches: 4. The CDR3 is made up of 17 amino acids. CDR1 MNHNY and CDR2 SVGAGI come from the germline V gene (reference sequence). CDR3 in amino acids: CASSYTGLAGGNNEQFF. As DNA, the CDR3 is TGTGCCAGCAGTTACACCGGACTAGCGGGGGGGAACAATGAGCAGTTCTTC.

This chain uses TRBV5-1 with TRBJ1-1, with D possibly TRBD1 on 6 matching bases. The CDR3 covers 14 residues. Trimming removed 3 bases at V and 1 base at J, with 10 bases between. In germline, CDR1 is SGHRS, CDR2 YFSETQ. The CDR3 nucleotides read TGCGCCAGCAGCTCGGGACACCAGAACACTGAAGCTTTCTTT. Protein sequence: CASSSGHQNTEAFF.

This clonotype has at least ten counts. This chain uses TRBV7-8 with TRBJ1-4, with 7 bases that match TRBD1. CDR3 length: 14 amino acids. Germline trimming cut 3 bases from V and 5 bases from J; bases unmatched to any gene: 3. Germline lookup yields CDR1 SGHVS and CDR2 FQNEAQ. The CDR3 DNA sequence: TGTGCCAGCAGCTTGCCGGGACAGAATGAAAAACTGTTTTTT. Its protein is CASSLPGQNEKLFF.

This clonotype was seen only a few times. The chain combines TRBV7-2 with TRBJ1-5; D unresolved. CDR3 length: 13 amino acids. CDR1 is SGHTA and CDR2 is FQGNSA in the germline V gene. V lost 4 bases and J lost 4, with 8 bases in between. The CDR3 loop is CASSSQMNQPQHF. The CDR3 DNA reads TGTGCCAGCAGCTCCCAGATGAATCAGCCCCAGCATTTT.